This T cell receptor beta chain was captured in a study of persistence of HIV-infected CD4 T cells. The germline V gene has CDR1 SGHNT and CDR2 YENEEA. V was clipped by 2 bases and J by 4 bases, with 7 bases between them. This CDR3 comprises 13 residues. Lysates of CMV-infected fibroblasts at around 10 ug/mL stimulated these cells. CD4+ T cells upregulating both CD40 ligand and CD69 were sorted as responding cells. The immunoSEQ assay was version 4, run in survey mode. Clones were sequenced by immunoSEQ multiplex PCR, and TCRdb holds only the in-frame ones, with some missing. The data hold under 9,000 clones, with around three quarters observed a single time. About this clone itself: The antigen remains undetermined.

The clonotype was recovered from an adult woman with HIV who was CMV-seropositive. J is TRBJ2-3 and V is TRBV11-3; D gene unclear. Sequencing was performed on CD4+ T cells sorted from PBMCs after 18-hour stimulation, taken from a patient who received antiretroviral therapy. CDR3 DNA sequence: TGTGCCAGCAGCTTAACCACCCCAGATACGCAGTATTTT. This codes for CASSLTTPDTQYF.